What follows are 14 T cell receptor beta chains derived from one specimen sequenced in a study of CD8 T cells in ankylosing spondylitis. One entry per CDR3 protein results from TCRdb running MiXCR on the 5' RACE reads. The table lists tens of thousands of distinct CDR3 sequences, around 25% of them singletons. Material for sequencing was blood, either unsorted or a sorted T cell fraction (not recorded which). The receptors stem from a male donor with ankylosing spondylitis or in good health (not recorded which).

V and J are TRBV5-1 and TRBJ1-2, with D possibly being TRBD1 (5 bases). CDR1 is SGHRS and CDR2 is YFSETQ in the germline V gene. Trimming removed 0 bases at V and 8 bases at J, with 17 bases between. The CDR3 is made up of 15 amino acids. The CDR3 bases are TGCGCCAGCAGCTTGGCCCAAGGGGCGTTACGGGGCTACACCTTC. Encoded protein: CASSLAQGALRGYTF.

The rearrangement joins TRBV4-1 to TRBJ1-6; tentatively, D is TRBD1 (5 bases). There are 15 residues in the CDR3. Germline-derived CDR1 and CDR2 are MGHRA and YSYEKL. The V end lost 5 bases, the J end lost 0 bases, and 8 bases lay between the germline ends. CDR3 in DNA: TGCGCCAGCAGCTCAGGGAGCTCCTATAATTCACCCCTCCACTTT. Protein sequence: CASSSGSSYNSPLHF.

The CDR3 sequence: CASSLDRTAGGAAFF. CDR3 in DNA: TGCGCCAGCAGCTTAGACCGTACTGCAGGGGGCGCGGCTTTCTTT. The chain couples TRBV5-1 to TRBJ1-1; TRBD1 aligns across 8 bases. V gave up 2 bases and J gave up 11 bases; unmatched junction bases: 14. The CDR3 totals 15 residues. Germline V CDR1 and CDR2: SGHRS, YFSETQ. Looking up the rest from reference TRBV5-1 and TRBJ1-1 gives the full variable domain: KAGVTQTPRYLIKTRGQQVTLSCSPISGHRSVSWYQQTPGQGLQFLFEYFSETQRNKGNFPGRFSGRQFSNSRSEMNVSTLELGDSALYLCASSLDRTAGGAAFFGQGTRLTVV.

The chain combines TRBV7-9 with TRBJ1-1; the D gene is possibly TRBD1 (6 bases). The V gene's germline CDR1 is SEHNR and CDR2 FQNEAQ (reference sequence). The V end lost 4 bases, the J end lost 1 base, and 10 bases lay between the germline ends. This CDR3 has 14 amino acids. CDR3 loop: CASSSGVPNTEAFF. The CDR3 region has the DNA TGTGCCAGCAGCTCAGGGGTACCGAACACTGAAGCTTTCTTT.

This clonotype has only a few counts. V gene TRBV9 combines with J gene TRBJ2-1; TRBD2 is a possible D gene (6 bases). The germline CDR1 and CDR2 sequences are SGDLS and YYNGEE. The CDR3 is 15 residues long. The V gene lost 0 bases and the J gene lost 4 bases, with 11 bases spanning the gap. The CDR3 loop reads CASSVDGSAYNEQFF. As DNA, the CDR3 is TGTGCCAGCAGCGTAGACGGGAGTGCATACAATGAGCAGTTCTTC.

This clonotype was detected many times. The chain uses TRBV7-9 and TRBJ1-1; D is uncertain. This CDR3 is 13 amino acids long. V was clipped by 5 bases and J by 4 bases, with 11 bases between them. Germline CDR1 and CDR2: SEHNR and FQNEAQ (reference sequence). In DNA form, the CDR3 reads TGTGCCAGCAGCCCCACGGGTGGCACTGAAGCTTTCTTT. Encoded protein: CASSPTGGTEAFF.

The chain carries TRBV20-1 and TRBJ2-1; no clear D. In germline, CDR1 is DFQATT, CDR2 SNEGSKA (reference sequence). V lost 5 bases to trimming and J lost 2 bases, with 10 bases between them. The CDR3 totals 13 residues. CDR3 coding DNA: TGCAGTGCTCATAGCAACGCCTACAATGAGCAGTTCTTC. As protein: CSAHSNAYNEQFF.

J is TRBJ2-7 and V is TRBV12-3 or TRBV12-4, with D possibly matching TRBD1 (6 bases). This CDR3 has 14 residues. Trimming took off 6 bases at V and 3 bases at J, with 15 bases between the two ends. CDR3 residues: CASSLWADSYEQYF. CDR3 nucleotides: TGTGCCAGCAGCCTCTGGGCGGACAGCTACGAGCAGTACTTC.

This clonotype was seen a few times. V and J are TRBV27 and TRBJ1-1, with 11 bases that match TRBD1. The germline gives CDR1 MNHEY, CDR2 SMNVEV (reference sequence). The CDR3 is 13 residues long. V dropped 6 bases and J dropped 11; count of bases not matched to a gene: 8. The CDR3 bases are TGTGCCAGCAGAGGACAGGGGGCAACAAGGGCTTTCTTT. Protein: CASRGQGATRAFF.

This rearrangement joins TRBV20-1 to TRBJ2-7, with TRBD2 matching over 10 bases. The CDR3 contains 16 residues. CDR1 and CDR2 (germline): DFQATT, SNEGSKA (reference sequence). The V gene end was trimmed by 6 bases and the J gene end by 7 bases; junction bases not matched to a gene: 18. The CDR3, as DNA: TGCAGTGCCGCGGACAGTTCTAGCGGGGGACTTGGGGAGCAGTACGTC. It encodes CSAADSSSGGLGEQYV.

This chain joins TRBV3-1 and TRBJ1-2; D is uncertain. The V gene's germline CDR1 is LGHDT and CDR2 YNNKEL (reference sequence). The CDR3 consists of 11 residues. V lost 3 bases, J lost 7 bases, and 6 bases lay in between. This CDR3 is CASSHAAGYTF. The CDR3, as DNA: TGTGCCAGCAGCCACGCAGCTGGCTACACCTTC. Full variable domain (missing parts from reference TRBV3-1 and TRBJ1-2): DTAVSQTPKYLVTQMGNDKSIKCEQNLGHDTMYWYKQDSKKFLKIMFSYNNKELIINETVPNRFSPKSPDKAHLNLHINSLELGDSAVYFCASSHAAGYTFGSGTRLTVV.

This sequence joins TRBV29-1 and TRBJ2-7, with 7 bases identical to TRBD1. Trimming took 0 bases from V and 5 from J; bases not matched to a gene: 7. This CDR3 has 14 residues. Germline V gene sequence: CDR1 SQVTM, CDR2 ANQGSEA. The CDR3 loop reads CSVEDRQGSNEQYF. DNA of the CDR3: TGCAGCGTTGAAGATAGACAGGGAAGCAACGAGCAGTACTTC.

This clonotype has just a few counts. This chain links TRBV7-6 with TRBJ1-4; 7 bases are a match to TRBD1. V was clipped by 5 bases and J by 3 bases; unmatched bases: 6. Germline CDR1 reads SGHVS; CDR2 reads FNYEAQ. The CDR3 sequence is 15 residues long. The CDR3 protein is CASSARQGANEKLFF. The CDR3 region has the DNA TGTGCCAGCAGCGCCCGGCAGGGGGCTAATGAAAAACTGTTTTTT. Using reference TRBV7-6 and TRBJ1-4 for the parts outside the CDR3, the full variable domain is GAGVSQSPRYKVTKRGQDVALRCDPISGHVSLYWYRQALGQGPEFLTYFNYEAQQDKSGLPNDRFSAERPEGSISTLTIQRTEQRDSAMYRCASSARQGANEKLFFGSGTQLSVL.

This clonotype has only a few counts. V usage is TRBV7-9 and J usage is TRBJ2-7, with D possibly matching TRBD1 (6 bases). Germline V gives CDR1 SEHNR, CDR2 FQNEAQ (reference sequence). There are 12 residues in the CDR3. The ends were cut back, 4 bases at V and 3 bases at J, with 7 bases in the middle. CDR3 coding DNA: TGTGCCAGCAGCTACAGGGACTACGAGCAGTACTTC. It encodes CASSYRDYEQYF.